These 21 T cell receptor beta chains were all obtained from the same sample, sequenced in a study of PD-1 blockade in classical Hodgkin lymphoma. The time point was: newly diagnosed, previously untreated cHL patient sample. After PBMCs were thawed, their CD8+ T cells were isolated by magnetic negative selection. Sequenced by immunoSEQ multiplex PCR; TCRdb stores in-frame clones only, minus some. The table lists roughly 21,000 clones, 85% to 90% of them singletons. Sequenced: CD8+ T cells from blood. The receptors shown here come from a human donor with classical Hodgkin lymphoma.

The table lists this clone with a count of one. The chain recombines TRBV5-1 with TRBJ2-7, with D perhaps TRBD1 (5 bases). Germline lookup yields CDR1 SGHRS and CDR2 YFSETQ. Trimming removed 2 bases at V and 3 bases at J, with 9 bases between. This CDR3 comprises 13 residues. This CDR3 reads CASSLGQVYEQYF. The CDR3 bases are TGCGCCAGCAGCTTAGGACAAGTCTACGAGCAGTACTTC. The full variable domain, completed using reference TRBV5-1 and TRBJ2-7, is KAGVTQTPRYLIKTRGQQVTLSCSPISGHRSVSWYQQTPGQGLQFLFEYFSETQRNKGNFPGRFSGRQFSNSRSEMNVSTLELGDSALYLCASSLGQVYEQYFGPGTRLTVT.

The chain has TRBV5-6 and TRBJ2-3; unclear D gene. Germline-derived CDR1 and CDR2 are SGHDT and YYEEEE. Trimming pared 0 bases from V and 6 bases from J, leaving 17 bases between. This CDR3 is built from 16 residues. The CDR3 DNA reads TGTGCCAGCAGCTTGGGGGCAGACGTCTATTTGGATACGCAGTATTTT. Residues: CASSLGADVYLDTQYF. The whole variable domain, remainder taken from reference TRBV5-6 and TRBJ2-3, is DAGVTQSPTHLIKTRGQQVTLRCSPKSGHDTVSWYQQALGQGPQFIFQYYEEEERQRGNFPDRFSGHQFPNYSSELNVNALLLGDSALYLCASSLGADVYLDTQYFGPGTRLTVL.

The chain recombines TRBV6-5 with TRBJ2-2; D perhaps matches TRBD2 (5 bases). The CDR3 spans 14 residues. Trimming cost V 7 bases and J 4 bases, with 13 bases left between them. From germline, CDR1 is MNHEY and CDR2 SVGAGI. Written as DNA, the CDR3 is TGTGCCAGCACCCTCTCCGAGGGCACCGGGGAGCTGTTTTTT. Residues: CASTLSEGTGELFF.

This chain connects TRBV10-2 to TRBJ2-7; TRBD2 matches 11 bases. V gave up 6 bases and J gave up 2 bases; unmatched junction bases: 9. This CDR3 is built from 16 residues. The germline V gene encodes CDR1 WSHSY and CDR2 SAAADI. CDR3 coding DNA: TGCGCCAGCAGGGAACCGGGACTAGCGGCGCCCTACGAGCAGTACTTC. Encoded protein: CASREPGLAAPYEQYF.

V gene TRBV6-5 combines with J gene TRBJ2-3; unclear D gene. The CDR3 is made up of 14 amino acids. Germline CDR1 reads MNHEY; CDR2 reads SVGAGI. V lost 4 bases, J lost 6 bases, and 14 bases lay in between. The CDR3 DNA reads as TGTGCCAGCAGTTTCACGAGTTATGCGGATACGCAGTATTTT. Translated: CASSFTSYADTQYF.

CDR3 nucleotides: TGTGCCAGCAGCTTAGACTTGACAGGCACCCAAGAGACCCAGTACTTC. Protein sequence: CASSLDLTGTQETQYF. The rearrangement joins TRBV5-6 to TRBJ2-5, with a tentative D call TRBD1 (6 bases). CDR3 length: 16 residues. From germline, CDR1 is SGHDT and CDR2 YYEEEE. V was cut by 2 bases and J by 1 base, with 15 bases left in between.

The V gene is TRBV6-1, the J gene TRBJ2-7, with a possible D match to TRBD1 (6 bases). V was cut by 6 bases and J by 2 bases, with 14 bases left in between. Germline V gene lookup returns CDR1 MNHNS and CDR2 SASEGT. CDR3 length equals 14 residues. The CDR3 bases are TGTGCCAGCAGACCGAACAGGGTGACCTACGAGCAGTACTTC. It specifies CASRPNRVTYEQYF.

The chain employs TRBV19 and TRBJ2-5; 11 nucleotides match TRBD2. The CDR3 loop spans 15 amino acids. V trimming: 4 bases; J trimming: 5 bases; junction bases outside the gene matches: 6. Per the germline V gene, CDR1 is LNHDA and CDR2 is SQIVND (reference sequence). The CDR3 DNA is TGTGCCAGTAGTAAACTAGCGGGGGACGTCGAGACCCAGTACTTC. Protein product: CASSKLAGDVETQYF.

The genes are TRBV10-3 and TRBJ1-4, with 8 bases fitting TRBD1. The CDR3 is 16 residues long. The junction had 12 bases not matched to a gene; V was cut back by 4 bases and J by 8 bases. The germline V gene encodes CDR1 ENHRY and CDR2 SYGVKD. CDR3 in DNA: TGTGCCATCAGTGGAGGACAGGGAGGGGTAAACGAAAAACTGTTTTTT. It specifies CAISGGQGGVNEKLFF.

The V call is TRBV25-1, the J call TRBJ1-1; unclear D gene. The V gene's germline CDR1 is MGHDK and CDR2 SYGVNS. This CDR3 comprises 13 residues. Trimming took 3 bases from V and 4 from J, leaving 9 bases between them. CDR3 bases: TGTGCCAGCAGTGAGCTGAGGTCCACTGAAGCTTTCTTT. As protein: CASSELRSTEAFF.

This chain uses TRBV7-6 with TRBJ2-1, with D unclear. Germline V gene data show CDR1 as SGHVS and CDR2 as FNYEAQ. V was shortened by 4 bases and J by 4 bases, with 14 bases between the two germline ends. This CDR3 is built from 15 residues. CDR3 amino acids: CASSSRVGLYNEQFF. As DNA, the CDR3 is TGTGCCAGCAGCTCCCGAGTGGGCCTGTACAATGAGCAGTTCTTC.

This chain links TRBV15 with TRBJ2-3; no definite D call. Germline V CDR1 and CDR2: LNHNV, YYDKDF (reference sequence). Trimming took off 0 bases at V and 6 bases at J, with 7 bases between the two ends. CDR3 length equals 13 residues. CDR3 DNA sequence: TGTGCCACCAGCAGAGAGTCGGAGGATACGCAGTATTTT. Its protein is CATSRESEDTQYF.

This clone occurred once. The chain has TRBV7-9 and TRBJ1-5; D unresolved. V dropped 0 bases and J dropped 4 bases, with 1 base sitting between them. Germline V CDR1 and CDR2: SEHNR, FQNEAQ (reference sequence). The CDR3 length is 12 residues. CDR3 DNA sequence: TGTGCCAGCAGCTTAGCGAATCAGCCCCAGCATTTT. Its protein product is CASSLANQPQHF.

The chain combines TRBV9 with TRBJ2-3, with 11 bases lining up with TRBD2. CDR1 and CDR2 (germline): SGDLS, YYNGEE. The CDR3 sequence is 13 residues long. V trimming: 3 bases; J trimming: 8 bases; junction bases outside the gene matches: 2. The CDR3 region has the DNA TGTGCCAGCAGCGATAGCGGGGGGGGTACGCAGTATTTT. The encoded protein is CASSDSGGGTQYF.

V gene TRBV25-1 combines with J gene TRBJ1-2, with D unresolved. This CDR3 comprises 14 residues. Trimming removed 1 base from V and 4 bases from J, with 10 bases in between. Per the germline V gene, CDR1 is MGHDK and CDR2 is SYGVNS. CDR3 nucleotides: TGTGCCAGCAGTGAATTGGGCAGCTCCTATGGCTACACCTTC. Protein: CASSELGSSYGYTF.

The CDR3 DNA reads TGTGCCAGCACCGGGGGGCGCCGAGGCACAGATACGCAGTATTTT. It is translated as CASTGGRRGTDTQYF. The V gene is TRBV28, the J gene TRBJ2-3, with D possibly being TRBD2 (7 bases). V lost 7 bases to trimming and J lost 1 base, with 15 bases between them. CDR1 and CDR2 from the germline V gene are MDHEN and SYDVKM. The CDR3 is 15 residues long.

The chain combines TRBV27 with TRBJ1-1; D is unclear. V gave up 2 bases and J gave up 6 bases, with 10 bases separating them. Looked up from germline, CDR1 is MNHEY and CDR2 is SMNVEV (reference sequence). This CDR3 has 13 amino acids. CDR3 DNA: TGTGCCAGCAGTTTAGGGTCAACCTCTGAAGCTTTCTTT. It codes for CASSLGSTSEAFF.

This clone was recorded once. The chain links TRBV4-3 to TRBJ2-7; tentatively, D is TRBD2 (6 bases). The CDR3 extends over 15 amino acids. The ends were cut back, 1 base at V and 6 bases at J, with 16 bases in the middle. From germline, CDR1 is LGHNA and CDR2 YSLEER. CDR3 sequence reads: CASSQAGTYSSEQYF. The CDR3 DNA sequence: TGCGCCAGCAGCCAAGCCGGGACTTACTCGTCCGAGCAGTACTTC.

The V call is TRBV4-1, the J call TRBJ2-7; a possible D gene is TRBD2 (6 bases). The CDR3 contains 16 residues. Germline V lookup: CDR1 MGHRA, CDR2 YSYEKL. Trimming shortened V by 5 bases and J by 0 bases, and 17 bases separated the two germline ends. The CDR3 region is CASSESDGRASYEQYF. Written as DNA, the CDR3 is TGCGCCAGCAGCGAATCGGACGGGAGAGCCTCCTACGAGCAGTACTTC.

The gene calls are TRBV4-1 and TRBJ2-1; 11 bases map to TRBD2. Germline assignment: CDR1 MGHRA and CDR2 YSYEKL. Trimming took 0 bases from V and 8 from J; bases not matched to a gene: 9. CDR3 length: 17 amino acids. The CDR3 here is CASSQEGSGRAGDEQFF. DNA of the CDR3: TGCGCCAGCAGCCAAGAGGGTAGCGGGAGGGCCGGAGATGAGCAGTTCTTC.

This chain connects TRBV19 to TRBJ2-3; no clear D. Trimming removed 3 bases at V and 1 base at J, with 8 bases between. This CDR3 spans 14 amino acids. From germline, CDR1 is LNHDA and CDR2 SQIVND (reference sequence). In DNA, the CDR3 is TGTGCCAGTAGTATTGCGGACGGCACAGATACGCAGTATTTT. Translation gives CASSIADGTDTQYF.